The rows below give T cell receptor beta chains drawn from one sample of a study of blood T cell repertoires in COVID-19. Assay: immunoSEQ multiplex PCR; the TCRdb copy retains only in-frame clones and omits some. The sample comprises approximately 150,000 clones, around 88% of which are singletons, and around 5% rests with the top ten. Sequencing input: peripheral blood. The origin of the receptors is a human donor in a cohort sampled during active COVID-19. The CDR3 runs from the conserved cysteine through the conserved F or W. A D gene is named only where the DNA matches it firmly. Clone size, where shown, is once, few, many, or a class for clones that have expanded.

CDR3aa: CASSGGQGGVLNQPQHF
CDR3nt: TGTGCCAGCAGCGGCGGACAGGGGGGGGTGTTGAATCAGCCCCAGCATTTT
d_gene: TRBD1
len: 17
abundance: NA
j_gene: TRBJ1-5
v_gene: TRBV9

CDR3aa: CAISESGRKNTDTQYF
CDR3nt: TGTGCCATCAGTGAGTCTGGCAGGAAGAACACAGATACGCAGTATTTT
d_gene: NA
len: 16
abundance: NA
j_gene: TRBJ2-3
v_gene: TRBV10-3

CDR3aa: CASVGQVYGYTF
CDR3nt: TGTGCCAGCGTGGGACAAGTCTATGGCTACACCTTC
d_gene: NA
len: 12
abundance: few
j_gene: TRBJ1-2
v_gene: TRBV19

CDR3aa: CSVERGQGLNTIYF
CDR3nt: TGCAGCGTTGAAAGGGGACAAGGGCTAAACACCATATATTTT
d_gene: NA
len: 14
abundance: NA
j_gene: TRBJ1-3
v_gene: TRBV29-1

CDR3aa: CATAGVSSGNTIYF
CDR3nt: TGTGCCACCGCGGGGGTAAGCTCTGGAAACACCATATATTTT
d_gene: NA
len: 14
abundance: NA
j_gene: TRBJ1-3
v_gene: TRBV18

CDR3aa: CASSEQGISSYEQYF
CDR3nt: TGTGCCAGCAGTGAACAGGGTATTAGCTCCTACGAGCAGTACTTC
d_gene: NA
len: 15
abundance: NA
j_gene: TRBJ2-7
v_gene: TRBV2

CDR3aa: CASSRWDQPQHF
CDR3nt: TGTGCCAGCTCGAGGTGGGATCAGCCCCAGCATTTT
d_gene: NA
len: 12
abundance: NA
j_gene: TRBJ1-5
v_gene: TRBV19

CDR3aa: CASSPPRLAGTAYEQYF
CDR3nt: TGTGCCAGCAGCCCCCCCCGACTAGCGGGAACCGCCTACGAGCAGTACTTC
d_gene: TRBD2
len: 17
abundance: NA
j_gene: TRBJ2-7
v_gene: TRBV7-6

CDR3aa: CASSESIGAGGPIYEQYF
CDR3nt: TGCGCCAGCAGTGAGAGTATCGGGGCGGGAGGACCGATTTACGAGCAGTACTTC
d_gene: TRBD2
len: 18
abundance: NA
j_gene: TRBJ2-7
v_gene: TRBV10-1

CDR3aa: CASSGPPSGVDTQYF
CDR3nt: TGTGCCAGCAGTGGGCCCCCTAGCGGGGTGGATACGCAGTATTTT
d_gene: TRBD2
len: 15
abundance: NA
j_gene: TRBJ2-3
v_gene: TRBV2

CDR3aa: CSVVPSPGQSSGANVLTF
CDR3nt: TGCAGCGTTGTCCCCTCACCGGGACAAAGCTCTGGGGCCAACGTCCTGACTTTC
d_gene: NA
len: 18
abundance: NA
j_gene: TRBJ2-6
v_gene: TRBV29-1

CDR3aa: CASSNPTGEKLFF
CDR3nt: TGTGCCAGCAGCAATCCAACTGGTGAAAAACTGTTTTTT
d_gene: NA
len: 13
abundance: many
j_gene: TRBJ1-4
v_gene: TRBV9

CDR3aa: CASSEGPGVDTQYF
CDR3nt: TGTGCCAGCAGTGAAGGTCCGGGGGTGGATACGCAGTATTTT
d_gene: NA
len: 14
abundance: NA
j_gene: TRBJ2-3
v_gene: TRBV6-1

CDR3aa: CASSHRDRGFLGYTF
CDR3nt: TGTGCCAGCAGCCACCGGGACAGGGGCTTTCTTGGCTACACCTTC
d_gene: TRBD1
len: 15
abundance: NA
j_gene: TRBJ1-2
v_gene: TRBV3-1/TRBV3-2

CDR3aa: CASSLDAASTDTQYF
CDR3nt: TGCGCCAGCAGCTTGGATGCGGCTAGCACAGATACGCAGTATTTT
d_gene: NA
len: 15
abundance: few
j_gene: TRBJ2-3
v_gene: TRBV5-1

CDR3aa: CASRQVYEQYF
CDR3nt: TGTGCCAGCAGGCAGGTGTACGAGCAGTACTTC
d_gene: NA
len: 11
abundance: once
j_gene: TRBJ2-7
v_gene: TRBV6-5

CDR3aa: CAWSPWASLTLNTEAFF
CDR3nt: TGTGCCTGGAGCCCCTGGGCTTCCCTGACCTTGAACACTGAAGCTTTCTTT
d_gene: NA
len: 17
abundance: NA
j_gene: TRBJ1-1
v_gene: TRBV30

CDR3aa: CASSIRSKVSGGYTF
CDR3nt: TGTGCCAGTAGTATCCGTAGCAAGGTTTCGGGTGGCTACACCTTC
d_gene: NA
len: 15
abundance: NA
j_gene: TRBJ1-2
v_gene: TRBV19

CDR3aa: CASSGRATGEDYGYTF
CDR3nt: TGTGCCAGCAGCGGACGAGCTACAGGGGAAGACTATGGCTACACCTTC
d_gene: TRBD1
len: 16
abundance: NA
j_gene: TRBJ1-2
v_gene: TRBV9

CDR3aa: CSVLDRDGTDTQYF
CDR3nt: TGCAGCGTGCTAGACAGGGATGGCACAGATACGCAGTATTTT
d_gene: TRBD1
len: 14
abundance: NA
j_gene: TRBJ2-3
v_gene: TRBV29-1

CDR3aa: CASSPPQDYGYTF
CDR3nt: TGTGCCAGCAGTCCCCCGCAGGACTATGGCTACACCTTC
d_gene: NA
len: 13
abundance: NA
j_gene: TRBJ1-2
v_gene: TRBV28

CDR3aa: CASSFSRATDTQYF
CDR3nt: TGTGCCAGCAGTTTCAGCAGGGCCACAGATACGCAGTATTTT
d_gene: NA
len: 14
abundance: NA
j_gene: TRBJ2-3
v_gene: TRBV28

CDR3aa: CASLSSSGSSGANVLTF
CDR3nt: TGTGCCAGCCTTAGTAGCAGCGGGAGCTCTGGGGCCAACGTCCTGACTTTC
d_gene: TRBD2
len: 17
abundance: NA
j_gene: TRBJ2-6
v_gene: TRBV7-9

CDR3aa: CASSGGLAGPQETQYF
CDR3nt: TGCGCCAGCAGCGGGGGACTAGCGGGTCCCCAAGAGACCCAGTACTTC
d_gene: TRBD2
len: 16
abundance: NA
j_gene: TRBJ2-5
v_gene: TRBV5-1

CDR3aa: CASSFQGAVYEQFF
CDR3nt: TGTGCCAGCAGTTTCCAGGGGGCAGTCTATGAGCAGTTCTTC
d_gene: TRBD1
len: 14
abundance: NA
j_gene: TRBJ2-1
v_gene: TRBV28

CDR3aa: CASSLEDMNTEAFF
CDR3nt: TGTGCCAGCAGTTTAGAGGACATGAACACTGAAGCTTTCTTT
d_gene: NA
len: 14
abundance: NA
j_gene: TRBJ1-1
v_gene: TRBV28

CDR3aa: CASSLVGGRTEAFF
CDR3nt: TGTGCCAGCAGCTTAGTGGGGGGGCGGACTGAAGCTTTCTTT
d_gene: NA
len: 14
abundance: NA
j_gene: TRBJ1-1
v_gene: TRBV5-5

CDR3aa: CASSPSSGALYEQYF
CDR3nt: TGTGCCAGCAGCCCCTCTAGCGGGGCATTGTACGAGCAGTACTTC
d_gene: TRBD2
len: 15
abundance: few
j_gene: TRBJ2-7
v_gene: TRBV11-2